This T cell receptor (beta chain) was obtained from a study of identical twins. Points from the study as a whole: Sequences that were out-of-frame, alpha and twin-shared displayed an excess of low generation probability.

A single record per CDR3 protein comes from TCRdb applying MiXCR to the 5' RACE reads. Counted here are about 240,000 distinct CDR3 sequences, 8% to 11% occurring once; the ten biggest clones make up more than 8%. Comment on this clonotype: What it binds is unknown.

The CDR3 consists of 13 residues. The V end was cut by 1 base, the J end by 5 bases, with 8 bases between. This TCR came from a middle-aged man in good health. The rearrangement links TRBV12-3 or TRBV12-4 to TRBJ2-5; a weak D match, TRBD2 (5 bases). The sample taken for sequencing was memory T cells sorted from blood. The CDR3 sequence is CASSLGGNETQYF. The CDR3 DNA reads TGTGCCAGCAGTTTAGGAGGGAATGAGACCCAGTACTTC.